This T cell receptor beta chain was observed in a study of response to subunit inactivated influenza vaccine. General study points: Seasonal influenza vaccination, on each occasion, was suggested by the authors to recruit few new T cells.

TCRdb reprocessed the RT-PCR reads via MiXCR and lists one record per CDR3 protein. Among some 180,000 distinct CDR3 sequences listed, 9.2% were seen once. Germline values: CDR1 SEHNR, CDR2 FQNEAQ (reference sequence). The CDR3 sequence is 16 residues long. Trimming left V 2 bases short and J 2 bases short, with 13 bases between. A note on this clonotype: Its matching antigen is unknown.

The J gene is TRBJ1-3, the V gene TRBV7-9; D may be TRBD1 (5 bases). The material was non-naive T cells sorted from PBMCs, obtained on the day of vaccination. The clonotype was recovered from a man aged 50 or older who received an inactivated influenza vaccine. The CDR3 protein is CASSLISGLPGNTIYF. CDR3 DNA: TGTGCCAGCAGCTTAATCTCAGGGCTCCCTGGAAACACCATATATTTT.